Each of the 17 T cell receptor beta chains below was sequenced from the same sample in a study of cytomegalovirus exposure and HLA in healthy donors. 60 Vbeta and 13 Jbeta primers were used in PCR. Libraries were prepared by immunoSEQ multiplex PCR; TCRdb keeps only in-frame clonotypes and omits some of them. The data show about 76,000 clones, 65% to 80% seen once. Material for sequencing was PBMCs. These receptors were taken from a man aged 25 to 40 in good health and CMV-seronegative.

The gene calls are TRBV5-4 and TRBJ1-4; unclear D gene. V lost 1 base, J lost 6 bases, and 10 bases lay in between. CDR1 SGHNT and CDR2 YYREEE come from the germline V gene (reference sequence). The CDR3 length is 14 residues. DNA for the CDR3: TGTGCCAGCAGCTTGTCAGCTCAGGATGAAAAACTGTTTTTT. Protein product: CASSLSAQDEKLFF.

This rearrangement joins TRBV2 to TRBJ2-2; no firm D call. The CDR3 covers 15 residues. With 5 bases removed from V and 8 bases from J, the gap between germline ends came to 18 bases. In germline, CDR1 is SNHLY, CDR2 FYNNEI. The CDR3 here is CASSSSEVAPGELFF. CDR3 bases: TGTGCCAGCAGTAGCTCCGAGGTAGCACCTGGGGAGCTGTTTTTT.

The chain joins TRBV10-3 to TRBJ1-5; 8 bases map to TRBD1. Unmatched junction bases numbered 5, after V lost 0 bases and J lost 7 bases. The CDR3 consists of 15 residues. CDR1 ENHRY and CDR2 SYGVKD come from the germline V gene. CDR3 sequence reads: CAISESGAGGQPQHF. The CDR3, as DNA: TGTGCCATCAGTGAGTCGGGGGCAGGGGGCCAGCCCCAGCATTTT.

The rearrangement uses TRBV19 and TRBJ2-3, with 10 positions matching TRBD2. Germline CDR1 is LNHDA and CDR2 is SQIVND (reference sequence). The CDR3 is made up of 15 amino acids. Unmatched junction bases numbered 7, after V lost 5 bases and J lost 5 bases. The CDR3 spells CASSPASGSGDTQYF. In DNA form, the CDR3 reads TGTGCCAGTAGTCCGGCTAGCGGGAGCGGAGATACGCAGTATTTT.

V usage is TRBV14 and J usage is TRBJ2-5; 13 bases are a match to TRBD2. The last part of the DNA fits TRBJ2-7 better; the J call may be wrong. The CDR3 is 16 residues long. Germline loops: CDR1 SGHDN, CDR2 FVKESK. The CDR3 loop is CASSRMTSGGPHEQYF. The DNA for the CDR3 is TGTGCCAGCAGCCGGATGACTAGCGGGGGGCCCCACGAGCAGTACTTC.

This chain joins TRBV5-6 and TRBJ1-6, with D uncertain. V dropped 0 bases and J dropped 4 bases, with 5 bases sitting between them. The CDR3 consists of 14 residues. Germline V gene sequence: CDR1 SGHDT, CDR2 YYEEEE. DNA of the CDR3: TGTGCCAGCAGCTTGGTAGAATATAATTCACCCCTCCACTTT. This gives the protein CASSLVEYNSPLHF.

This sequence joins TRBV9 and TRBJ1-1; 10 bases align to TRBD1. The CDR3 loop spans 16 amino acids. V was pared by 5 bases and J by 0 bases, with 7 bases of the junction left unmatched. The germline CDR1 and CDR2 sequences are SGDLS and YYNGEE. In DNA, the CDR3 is TGTGCCAGCAGTGCTCGGACAGGGGGTGTGAACACTGAAGCTTTCTTT. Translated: CASSARTGGVNTEAFF.

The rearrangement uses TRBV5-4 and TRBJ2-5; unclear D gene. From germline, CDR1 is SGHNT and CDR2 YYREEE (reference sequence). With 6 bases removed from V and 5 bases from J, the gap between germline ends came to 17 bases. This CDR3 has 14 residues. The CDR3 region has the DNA TGTGCCAGCACCCATCTCAAGAACCGGGAGACCCAGTACTTC. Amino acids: CASTHLKNRETQYF. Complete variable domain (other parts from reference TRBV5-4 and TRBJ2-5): ETGVTQSPTHLIKTRGQQVTLRCSSQSGHNTVSWYQQALGQGPQFIFQYYREEENGRGNFPPRFSGLQFPNYSSELNVNALELDDSALYLCASTHLKNRETQYFGPGTRLLVL.

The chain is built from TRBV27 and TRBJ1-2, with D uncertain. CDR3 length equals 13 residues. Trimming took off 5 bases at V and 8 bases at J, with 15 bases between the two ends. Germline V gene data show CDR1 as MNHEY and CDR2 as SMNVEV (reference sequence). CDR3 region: CASSKGLPGGYTF. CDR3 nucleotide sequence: TGTGCCAGCAGTAAAGGACTCCCGGGGGGCTACACCTTC.

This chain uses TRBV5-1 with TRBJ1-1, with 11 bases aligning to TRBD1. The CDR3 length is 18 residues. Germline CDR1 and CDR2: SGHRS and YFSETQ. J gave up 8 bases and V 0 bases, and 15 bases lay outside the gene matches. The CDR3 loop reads CASSLGTGGAGWIIEAFF. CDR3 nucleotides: TGCGCCAGCAGCTTGGGGACAGGGGGCGCAGGGTGGATAATCGAAGCTTTCTTT. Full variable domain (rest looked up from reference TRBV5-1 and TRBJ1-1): KAGVTQTPRYLIKTRGQQVTLSCSPISGHRSVSWYQQTPGQGLQFLFEYFSETQRNKGNFPGRFSGRQFSNSRSEMNVSTLELGDSALYLCASSLGTGGAGWIIEAFFGQGTRLTVV.

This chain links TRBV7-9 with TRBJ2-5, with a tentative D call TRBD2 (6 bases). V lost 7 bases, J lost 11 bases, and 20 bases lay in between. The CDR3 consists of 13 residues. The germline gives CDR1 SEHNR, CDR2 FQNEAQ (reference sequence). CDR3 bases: TGTGCCAGCATCCCCCGGGCTAGCGATCAGCAGTACTTC. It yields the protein CASIPRASDQQYF.

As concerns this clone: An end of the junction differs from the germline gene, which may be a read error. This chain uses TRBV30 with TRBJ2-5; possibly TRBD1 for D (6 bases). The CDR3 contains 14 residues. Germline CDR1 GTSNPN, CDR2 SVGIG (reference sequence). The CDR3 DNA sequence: TGTGCCTGGAGGGTGAAGGGACAACTAGAGACCCGGTACTTC. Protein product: CAWRVKGQLETRYF.

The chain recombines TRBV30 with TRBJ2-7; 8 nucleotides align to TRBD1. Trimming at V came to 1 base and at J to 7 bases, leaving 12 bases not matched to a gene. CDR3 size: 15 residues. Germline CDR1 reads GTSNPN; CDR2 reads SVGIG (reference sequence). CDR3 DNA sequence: TGTGCCTGGAGTGCTCGGACAGGGCTAGGGCGTGAGCAGTACTTC. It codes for CAWSARTGLGREQYF.

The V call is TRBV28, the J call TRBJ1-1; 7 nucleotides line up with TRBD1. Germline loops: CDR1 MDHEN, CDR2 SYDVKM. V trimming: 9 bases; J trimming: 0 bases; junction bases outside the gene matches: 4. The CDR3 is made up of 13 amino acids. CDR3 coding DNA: TGTGCCAGTGTACAGGGGATGAACACTGAAGCTTTCTTT. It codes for CASVQGMNTEAFF.

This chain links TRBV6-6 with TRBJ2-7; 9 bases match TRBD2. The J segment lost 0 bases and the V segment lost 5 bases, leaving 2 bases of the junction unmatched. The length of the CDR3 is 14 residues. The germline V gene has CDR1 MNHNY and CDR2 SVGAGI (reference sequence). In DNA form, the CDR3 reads TGTGCCAGCAGTCTAGCGGGGTTCTCCTACGAGCAGTACTTC. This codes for CASSLAGFSYEQYF.

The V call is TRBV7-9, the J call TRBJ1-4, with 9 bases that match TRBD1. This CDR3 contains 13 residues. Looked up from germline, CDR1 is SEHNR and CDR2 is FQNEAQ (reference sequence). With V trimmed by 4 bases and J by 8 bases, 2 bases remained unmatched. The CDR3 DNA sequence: TGTGCCAGCAGCTCGGGACAGGGAGAAAAACTGTTTTTT. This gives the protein CASSSGQGEKLFF.

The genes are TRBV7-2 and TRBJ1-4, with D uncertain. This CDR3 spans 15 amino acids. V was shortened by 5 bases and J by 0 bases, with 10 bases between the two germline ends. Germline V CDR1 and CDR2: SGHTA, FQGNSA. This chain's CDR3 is CASSPTPSTNEKLFF. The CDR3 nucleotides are TGTGCCAGCAGCCCAACACCCTCAACTAATGAAAAACTGTTTTTT.